These 21 T cell receptor beta chains came from one sample sequenced in a study of graft-versus-host responses after intestinal transplantation. Profiling relied on immunoSEQ multiplex PCR, and the TCRdb table lists in-frame clones only, not all of them. The table shows around 9,500 clones, with approximately 88% occurring only once. Sequences were derived from PBMCs, sampled 242 days after intestinal transplant. These receptors all stem from a human patient who received an intestinal transplant, so some T cells may come from the graft donor.

The chain recombines TRBV7-2 with TRBJ2-7; tentatively, D is TRBD1 (7 bases). Trimming removed 5 bases from V and 2 bases from J, with 16 bases in between. This CDR3 has 15 residues. Germline V CDR1 and CDR2: SGHTA, FQGNSA. The CDR3, as DNA: TGTGCCAGCAGCGTAGGGGGCGGGGCTCCCTACGAGCAGTACTTC. Translating gives CASSVGGGAPYEQYF. Based on the CDR3 plus reference TRBV7-2 and TRBJ2-7, the full variable domain is GAGVSQSPSNKVTEKGKDVELRCDPISGHTALYWYRQSLGQGLEFLIYFQGNSAPDKSGLPSDRFSAERTGGSVSTLTIQRTQQEDSAVYLCASSVGGGAPYEQYFGPGTRLTVT.

The chain carries TRBV27 and TRBJ1-5; no firm D call. CDR1 is MNHEY and CDR2 is SMNVEV in the germline V gene (reference sequence). This CDR3 spans 17 amino acids. Trimming cost V 6 bases and J 0 bases, with 18 bases left between them. In nucleotides, the CDR3 is TGTGCCAGCAGCCTCAGGCGATCCTATAATAGCAATCAGCCCCAGCATTTT. The encoded protein is CASSLRRSYNSNQPQHF.

The V call is TRBV28, the J call TRBJ2-7; TRBD1 might be the D (6 bases). The germline gives CDR1 MDHEN, CDR2 SYDVKM. V lost 3 bases to trimming and J lost 0 bases, with 9 bases between them. This CDR3 comprises 14 residues. DNA of the CDR3: TGTGCCAGCAGTTTCACAGGGTTCTCCTACGAGCAGTACTTC. Amino acids: CASSFTGFSYEQYF. The full variable domain, its missing parts supplied by reference TRBV28 and TRBJ2-7, is DVKVTQSSRYLVKRTGEKVFLECVQDMDHENMFWYRQDPGLGLRLIYFSYDVKMKEKGDIPEGYSVSREKKERFSLILESASTNQTSMYLCASSFTGFSYEQYFGPGTRLTVT.

Worth noting for this clone: At one boundary the junction diverges from the germline segment, which might be a read error. The V gene is TRBV27, the J gene TRBJ1-5; maybe TRBD1 (5 bases). Per the germline V gene, CDR1 is MNHEY and CDR2 is SMNVEV (reference sequence). The CDR3 consists of 16 residues. The CDR3 sequence: CAGSLEGVRGNQPQHF. The CDR3 bases are TGTGCCGGCAGTTTAGAAGGGGTAAGGGGCAATCAGCCCCAGCATTTT.

V gene TRBV20-1 combines with J gene TRBJ2-1; D remains ambiguous. The CDR3 consists of 11 residues. Germline V gene sequence: CDR1 DFQATT, CDR2 SNEGSKA (reference sequence). Trimming pared 2 bases from V and 2 bases from J, leaving 1 base between. DNA for the CDR3: TGCAGTGCTAGACCCTACAATGAGCAGTTCTTC. Protein product: CSARPYNEQFF.

This chain uses TRBV7-9 with TRBJ1-1; no firm D call. The length of the CDR3 is 14 residues. Germline V gene sequence: CDR1 SEHNR, CDR2 FQNEAQ (reference sequence). V lost 1 base to trimming and J lost 1 base, with 7 bases between them. The CDR3 DNA is TGTGCCAGCAGCTTAGGGGCAGGGAACACTGAAGCTTTCTTT. Protein product: CASSLGAGNTEAFF.

This chain joins TRBV28 and TRBJ1-6, with D tentatively TRBD1 (6 bases). The V end lost 2 bases, the J end lost 5 bases, and 13 bases lay between the germline ends. Germline V gene lookup returns CDR1 MDHEN and CDR2 SYDVKM. The CDR3 totals 16 residues. CDR3 sequence (DNA): TGTGCCAGCAGTTTAGCGCAGGGGACCCATAATTCACCCCTCCACTTT. It specifies CASSLAQGTHNSPLHF.

In this sample, this clone turned up a few times. The rearrangement uses TRBV7-6 and TRBJ1-5; D perhaps matches TRBD1 (5 bases). Trimming pared 1 base from V and 2 bases from J, leaving 9 bases between. The germline V gene encodes CDR1 SGHVS and CDR2 FNYEAQ. This CDR3 is 15 amino acids long. This chain's CDR3 is CASSLGGLGNQPQHF. The CDR3 coding sequence is TGTGCCAGCAGCTTAGGGGGGTTGGGCAATCAGCCCCAGCATTTT.

This sequence joins TRBV5-6 and TRBJ2-7, with D possibly being TRBD2 (5 bases). Trimming cost V 2 bases and J 2 bases, with 11 bases left between them. The CDR3 runs 14 residues. Germline-derived CDR1 and CDR2 are SGHDT and YYEEEE. The CDR3 sequence is CASSFIGETYEQYF. As DNA, the CDR3 is TGTGCCAGCAGCTTCATCGGGGAGACCTACGAGCAGTACTTC.

This clone came up once. The chain recombines TRBV19 with TRBJ1-2; no clear D. CDR1 is LNHDA and CDR2 is SQIVND in the germline V gene (reference sequence). V lost 6 bases and J lost 5, with 19 bases in between. There are 15 residues in the CDR3. The CDR3 sequence: CASSPRSGGLYGYTF. CDR3 bases: TGTGCCAGTAGCCCCCGTTCGGGTGGACTATATGGCTACACCTTC.

On this clone itself: Compared with germline, one end of the junction differs, possibly owing to a read error. The chain has TRBV7-9 and TRBJ2-1; D unresolved. Germline assignment: CDR1 SEHNR and CDR2 FQNEAQ (reference sequence). The CDR3 sequence is 12 residues long. This CDR3 is CASTLGYNEQFF. The CDR3 nucleotides are TGTGCCAGCACCTTAGGCTACAATGAGCAGTTCTTC.

The J gene is TRBJ2-6, the V gene TRBV4-3; D gene ambiguous. The CDR3 loop spans 15 amino acids. In germline, CDR1 is LGHNA, CDR2 YSLEER. V was trimmed by 0 bases and J by 0 bases, leaving 3 bases between them. The CDR3 sequence is CASSQELSGANVLTF. CDR3 nucleotides: TGCGCCAGCAGCCAAGAGCTCTCTGGGGCCAACGTCCTGACTTTC.

V usage is TRBV30 and J usage is TRBJ2-5; 12 bases match TRBD2. The V and J ends lost 0 bases and 5 bases, in that order; junction bases with no gene match: 10. Germline loops: CDR1 GTSNPN, CDR2 SVGIG (reference sequence). The CDR3 extends over 17 amino acids. For the CDR3, the DNA is TGTGCCTGGAGTGTAGGGCTAGCGGGAGGGCCATGGGAGACCCAGTACTTC. Its protein is CAWSVGLAGGPWETQYF.

This chain joins TRBV4-1 and TRBJ2-7, with 7 bases lining up with TRBD2. V lost 1 base, J lost 5 bases, and 14 bases stayed unmatched. The CDR3 has 17 residues. Looked up from germline, CDR1 is MGHRA and CDR2 is YSYEKL. The CDR3 nucleotides read TGCGCCAGCAGCCAAGTCGGGGGAGGGCGGGAGCTGAACGAGCAGTACTTC. As protein: CASSQVGGGRELNEQYF.

This rearrangement joins TRBV19 to TRBJ2-3; D unclear. The CDR3 length is 13 residues. V was trimmed by 6 bases and J by 0 bases, leaving 7 bases between them. Looked up from germline, CDR1 is LNHDA and CDR2 is SQIVND (reference sequence). The CDR3 DNA is TGTGCCAGTAGCGCCTTTAGCACAGATACGCAGTATTTT. Its translation: CASSAFSTDTQYF.

The chain couples TRBV11-1 to TRBJ1-1; D ambiguous. Germline-derived CDR1 and CDR2 are SGHAT and FQDESV (reference sequence). The ends were cut back, 5 bases at V and 6 bases at J, with 13 bases in the middle. The CDR3 runs 13 residues. CDR3 nucleotide sequence: TGTGCCAGCAGCCATCCGCCTCCGGCTGAAGCTTTCTTT. This encodes CASSHPPPAEAFF.

CDR3 bases: TGTGCCAGCAGCCCTGACAGGGTTCAGCCCCAGCATTTT. Translated, it gives CASSPDRVQPQHF. The V call is TRBV7-2, the J call TRBJ1-5, with 7 bases that match TRBD1. Losses at the gene ends were 5 bases for V and 6 bases for J; bases not matched to a gene: 4. Germline V gene sequence: CDR1 SGHTA, CDR2 FQGNSA. The CDR3 contains 13 residues.

The CDR3 here is CASRTGTGINEQFF. The CDR3 coding sequence is TGCGCCAGTCGCACCGGGACAGGGATAAATGAGCAGTTCTTC. The V gene is TRBV5-1, the J gene TRBJ2-1; TRBD1 agrees at 9 bases. CDR1 SGHRS and CDR2 YFSETQ come from the germline V gene. CDR3 length: 14 residues. Losses at the gene ends were 8 bases for V and 7 bases for J; bases not matched to a gene: 10.

This clone was recorded a few times. The rearrangement links TRBV6-1 to TRBJ2-6; D perhaps matches TRBD1 (6 bases). The V gene's germline CDR1 is MNHNS and CDR2 SASEGT. There are 15 residues in the CDR3. V lost 2 bases and J lost 1, with 6 bases in between. Written as DNA, the CDR3 is TGTGCCAGCAGTGAAACAGGGTCTGGGGCCAACGTCCTGACTTTC. It encodes CASSETGSGANVLTF.

This chain connects TRBV19 to TRBJ1-5; no firm D call. The CDR3 loop spans 15 amino acids. V was pared by 3 bases and J by 2 bases, with 11 bases between. Germline CDR1 and CDR2: LNHDA and SQIVND (reference sequence). The CDR3 spells CASSMSGGGNQPQHF. Written as DNA, the CDR3 is TGTGCCAGTAGTATGTCGGGCGGTGGCAATCAGCCCCAGCATTTT.

The genes are TRBV28 and TRBJ2-5, with 16 nucleotides matching TRBD2. V shed 3 bases and J 4 bases; nucleotides not matched to a gene: 8. CDR1 MDHEN and CDR2 SYDVKM come from the germline V gene. The CDR3 runs 18 residues. This chain's CDR3 is CASSLSGLAGGPRETQYF. In nucleotides, the CDR3 is TGTGCCAGCAGTTTGTCGGGACTAGCGGGAGGGCCGCGAGAGACCCAGTACTTC.